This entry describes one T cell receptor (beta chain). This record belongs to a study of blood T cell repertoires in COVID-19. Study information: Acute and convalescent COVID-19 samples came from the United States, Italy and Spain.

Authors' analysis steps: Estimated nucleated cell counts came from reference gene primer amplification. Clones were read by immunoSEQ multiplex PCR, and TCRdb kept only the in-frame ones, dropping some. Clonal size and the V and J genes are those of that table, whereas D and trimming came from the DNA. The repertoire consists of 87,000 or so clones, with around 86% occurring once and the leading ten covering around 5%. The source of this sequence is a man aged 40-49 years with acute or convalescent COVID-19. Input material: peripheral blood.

The CDR3 DNA follows: TGTGCCAGCAGTGAAGCTGGGGGACTAGCGTTCAATGAGCAGTTCTTC. Protein: CASSEAGGLAFNEQFF. The V call is TRBV6-4, the J call TRBJ2-1, with TRBD2 matching 10 bases. This CDR3 comprises 16 residues. CDR1 and CDR2 from the germline V gene are MRHNA and SNTAGT. Germline trimming cut 3 bases from V and 6 bases from J; bases unmatched to any gene: 8.